Each of the 11 T cell receptor beta chains below was sequenced from the same sample in a study of lung T cells in sarcoidosis with Löfgren's syndrome. TCRdb passed the reads through MiXCR, listing each CDR3 protein once. The repertoire holds roughly 20,000 distinct CDR3 sequences, with roughly 21% as singletons. The sequencing sample was made of CD4+ T cells from PBMCs. The source of these receptors is a human donor with sarcoidosis (Löfgren's syndrome or another form), or a control subject (not recorded which).

This clonotype was seen ten or more times. The rearrangement joins TRBV28 to TRBJ2-3, with 7 bases aligning to TRBD1. Trimming removed 5 bases from V and 0 bases from J; junction bases left unmatched: 8. The germline gives CDR1 MDHEN, CDR2 SYDVKM. CDR3 length: 16 residues. The CDR3 nucleotides read TGTGCCAGCAGTAAACAGGGGCAGGGTAGCACAGATACGCAGTATTTT. Translating it yields CASSKQGQGSTDTQYF.

By frequency in the sample, this clonotype is medium-sized. The rearrangement uses TRBV20-1 and TRBJ2-3; D is uncertain. Germline values: CDR1 DFQATT, CDR2 SNEGSKA (reference sequence). The CDR3 totals 12 residues. V shed 0 bases and J shed 4 bases, with 5 bases lying between them. CDR3 in amino acids: CSARESSDTQYF. CDR3 sequence (DNA): TGCAGTGCTAGAGAGTCCTCAGATACGCAGTATTTT.

With regard to this clonotype: A much larger clone differs from this one at a single base, so this may be a read error. V usage is TRBV4-3 and J usage is TRBJ1-1; 7 nucleotides align to TRBD1. From germline, CDR1 is LGHNA and CDR2 YSLEER. The CDR3 runs to 14 residues. CDR3 loop: CASSLGTANTEALF. The CDR3 nucleotides are TGCGCCAGCAGCCTAGGGACAGCGAACACTGAAGCTCTCTTT.

This clonotype has ten or more counts. The CDR3 sequence is CASSQTGADTQYF. For the CDR3, the DNA is TGTGCCAGCAGCCAAACAGGGGCAGATACGCAGTATTTT. This chain links TRBV3-1 with TRBJ2-3; TRBD1 matches 7 bases. CDR3 length: 13 residues. From germline, CDR1 is LGHDT and CDR2 YNNKEL (reference sequence). With V trimmed by 2 bases and J by 4 bases, 0 bases remained unmatched.

In its sample, this clonotype is medium-sized (0.01 to 0.1%). The chain joins TRBV25-1 to TRBJ1-1; D is perhaps TRBD1 (6 bases). V lost 5 bases and J lost 4, with 17 bases in between. The CDR3 sequence is 15 residues long. Germline V gene lookup returns CDR1 MGHDK and CDR2 SYGVNS. CDR3 loop: CASSPNRVRSTEAFF. The CDR3 DNA sequence: TGTGCCAGCAGTCCTAACAGGGTGAGGAGCACTGAAGCTTTCTTT.

This clonotype has at least ten counts. The chain couples TRBV19 to TRBJ1-5, with D possibly TRBD1 on 6 matching bases. Germline loops: CDR1 LNHDA, CDR2 SQIVND (reference sequence). This CDR3 is built from 14 residues. V dropped 3 bases and J dropped 5 bases, with 11 bases sitting between them. CDR3 in DNA: TGTGCCAGTAGTATTTACAGGGCGGATCAGCCCCAGCATTTT. As protein: CASSIYRADQPQHF.

This clonotype was counted many times. V and J are TRBV5-1 and TRBJ2-5; 11 bases match TRBD1. CDR3 length: 16 amino acids. After removal of 1 base from V and 5 bases from J, the junction contained 7 bases not matched to a gene. Germline V CDR1 and CDR2: SGHRS, YFSETQ. The CDR3 is CASSLTGTGGIETQYF. CDR3 DNA sequence: TGCGCCAGCAGCTTGACCGGGACAGGGGGGATCGAGACCCAGTACTTC.

Worth noting for this clonotype: Given a much more abundant clone one base away, this may be a read error. V is TRBV28 and J is TRBJ2-7, with TRBD2 identical over 9 bases. The CDR3 consists of 16 residues. V shed 2 bases and J 4 bases; nucleotides not matched to a gene: 9. CDR1 is MDHEN and CDR2 is SYDVKM in the germline V gene. The chain's CDR3 is CASSLRTSEIKYEQYF. The CDR3 DNA is TGTGCCAGCAGTTTAAGGACTAGCGAGATAAAGTACGAGCAGTACTTC.

Many counts were recorded for this clonotype. CDR3 nucleotides: TGTGCCAGCGCGCAGGGAGGAGGAGGCTACACCTTC. Its translation is CASAQGGGGYTF. V usage is TRBV28 and J usage is TRBJ1-2, with D possibly matching TRBD1 (5 bases). Germline CDR1 MDHEN, CDR2 SYDVKM. There are 12 residues in the CDR3. V lost 8 bases, J lost 8 bases, and 15 bases lay in between.

This clonotype has ten or more counts. The V gene is TRBV20-1, the J gene TRBJ2-1; D is unresolved. The CDR3 runs 11 residues. Germline CDR1 DFQATT, CDR2 SNEGSKA (reference sequence). Trimming stripped 1 base from V and 7 bases from J, with 5 bases between. The CDR3 DNA sequence: TGCAGTGCTAGAGGAGGAAATGAGCAGTTCTTC. Its translation is CSARGGNEQFF.

This clonotype is medium-sized. The rearrangement uses TRBV7-2 and TRBJ1-2; D gene ambiguous. Germline CDR1 reads SGHTA; CDR2 reads FQGNSA. The length of the CDR3 is 12 residues. The ends were cut back, 1 base at V and 9 bases at J, with 9 bases in the middle. The CDR3 DNA is TGTGCCAGCAGCTTAGAGGCTCCTCGCTACACCTTC. Translating gives CASSLEAPRYTF.